Below, 9 T cell receptor beta chains from the same sample are listed, as sequenced in a study of blood T cells in healthy people across ages. Then a second PCR, running roughly 7 to 11 cycles, was carried out with a sample-barcoded 5' primer and a J-beta primer mix. TCRdb re-derived calls from the 5' RACE reads in MiXCR, one entry per CDR3 protein. The sample contains about 1,000,000 distinct CDR3 sequences, 45% of which appear only once. The sequenced material came from blood. These receptors all come from a woman aged 60-70 years in good health.

J is TRBJ2-5 and V is TRBV15; weak D call: TRBD1 (5 bases). The CDR3 has 16 amino acids. Germline V gene lookup returns CDR1 LNHNV and CDR2 YYDKDF (reference sequence). Trimming pared 0 bases from V and 4 bases from J, leaving 15 bases between. The CDR3 bases are TGTGCCACCAGCAGAGATAGGGGTATAGCAAGAGAGACCCAGTACTTC. Translating gives CATSRDRGIARETQYF.

Comments on this clonotype: The junction shows a germline mismatch at one end, possibly a read error. The chain combines TRBV7-3 with TRBJ2-1, with D possibly TRBD1 on 6 matching bases. Germline CDR1 is SGHTA and CDR2 is FQGTGA. This CDR3 region has 12 residues. CDR3 DNA sequence: TGTACCAGCAGCGTACAGGGTTATGAGCAGTTCTTC. Protein product: CTSSVQGYEQFF.

This clonotype was found a few times. This sequence joins TRBV25-1 and TRBJ2-3; D is unclear. V shed 5 bases and J shed 4 bases, with 10 bases lying between them. This CDR3 spans 13 amino acids. Germline CDR1 and CDR2: MGHDK and SYGVNS. The CDR3 reads CASSPLESDTQYF. Written as DNA, the CDR3 is TGTGCCAGCAGTCCCCTAGAGTCAGATACGCAGTATTTT.

As DNA, the CDR3 is TGTGCCACCAGTAGGGGAGGGGGAACGTTCAACGAGCAGTACTTC. Translating gives CATSRGGGTFNEQYF. This chain uses TRBV15 with TRBJ2-7, with TRBD2 as a possible D gene (7 bases). Germline CDR1 is LNHNV and CDR2 is YYDKDF (reference sequence). This CDR3 comprises 15 residues. Trimming left V 6 bases short and J 5 bases short, with 20 bases between.

The J gene is TRBJ2-1, the V gene TRBV7-9; D might be TRBD2 (5 bases). Looked up from germline, CDR1 is SEHNR and CDR2 is FQNEAQ (reference sequence). V lost 7 bases and J 6 bases, leaving 10 bases between the germline ends. The CDR3 spans 12 residues. CDR3 region: CASIPDSNEQFF. CDR3 sequence (DNA): TGTGCCAGCATCCCGGACTCCAATGAGCAGTTCTTC.

A few counts support this clonotype. The V gene is TRBV12-3 or TRBV12-4, the J gene TRBJ1-4, with TRBD1 matching over 10 bases. V shed 6 bases and J 4 bases; nucleotides not matched to a gene: 11. This CDR3 spans 17 amino acids. The CDR3 region has the DNA TGTGCCAGCAGATCCACAGAGGACAGGGGGTATAATGAAAAACTGTTTTTT. Its protein product is CASRSTEDRGYNEKLFF.

The V call is TRBV13, the J call TRBJ2-3; D remains ambiguous. Trimming took 5 bases from V and 4 from J, leaving 7 bases between them. This CDR3 is built from 12 residues. CDR1 is PRHDT and CDR2 is FYEKMQ in the germline V gene (reference sequence). CDR3 sequence: CASSRAPDTQYF. CDR3 nucleotide sequence: TGTGCCAGCAGCCGGGCTCCAGATACGCAGTATTTT.

The V and J genes are TRBV5-1 and TRBJ2-5, with unresolved D. V was shortened by 4 bases and J by 5 bases, with 21 bases between the two germline ends. CDR3 length: 16 residues. The V gene's germline CDR1 is SGHRS and CDR2 YFSETQ. The CDR3 loop is CASSVGRADGRETQYF. CDR3 nucleotide sequence: TGCGCCAGCAGCGTAGGACGGGCAGACGGGCGCGAGACCCAGTACTTC.

J is TRBJ2-5 and V is TRBV7-6; D ambiguous. The CDR3 extends over 15 amino acids. V gave up 0 bases and J gave up 3 bases, with 11 bases separating them. Germline CDR1 and CDR2: SGHVS and FNYEAQ. As DNA, the CDR3 is TGTGCCAGCAGCTTAGCGCGGATCCCCAAAGAGACCCAGTACTTC. Its translation is CASSLARIPKETQYF.